What follows are 18 T cell receptor beta chains derived from one specimen sequenced in a study of T-cell reconstitution after alpha-beta-depleted transplantation in children. Unique molecular identifiers were incorporated during preparation of the TCRbeta library. TCRdb analysed the PCR reads with MiXCR anew, one entry per CDR3 protein. The repertoire includes 200,000 to 300,000 distinct CDR3 sequences, more than 20% of them detected once, and roughly 2.7% sits in the top ten. The source material was PBMCs, sampled before TCRalphabeta/CD19-depleted stem cell transplant. Receptors originate from a girl aged 2-9 years with Fanconi anemia, due to receive a stem cell transplant.

This clonotype came up many times. The chain couples TRBV29-1 to TRBJ2-3; D is undetermined. This CDR3 is built from 15 residues. V was shortened by 4 bases and J by 7 bases, with 21 bases between the two germline ends. CDR1 and CDR2 (germline): SQVTM, ANQGSEA. This CDR3 reads CSVVFGVRVFNTQYF. CDR3 nucleotides: TGCAGCGTTGTTTTTGGGGTTAGAGTTTTCAATACGCAGTATTTT.

There are a few counts of this clonotype. The chain is built from TRBV7-9 and TRBJ2-7; 7 nucleotides align to TRBD1. The CDR3 has 15 amino acids. V shed 3 bases and J 3 bases; nucleotides not matched to a gene: 8. Germline loops: CDR1 SEHNR, CDR2 FQNEAQ (reference sequence). The CDR3 DNA is TGTGCCAGCAGCTTGGGGCGCTCAGGGGGCTACGAGCAGTACTTC. This codes for CASSLGRSGGYEQYF.

In its sample, this clonotype was seen many times. The chain recombines TRBV5-4 with TRBJ2-5, with a possible D match to TRBD1 (8 bases). Trimming removed 5 bases from V and 4 bases from J, with 15 bases in between. The CDR3 has 14 amino acids. The germline V gene encodes CDR1 SGHNT and CDR2 YYREEE (reference sequence). CDR3: CASRPQGGGETQYF. Here the CDR3 DNA reads TGTGCCAGCAGGCCACAGGGGGGGGGAGAGACCCAGTACTTC.

The V gene is TRBV7-9, the J gene TRBJ2-2, with D uncertain. Germline assignment: CDR1 SEHNR and CDR2 FQNEAQ (reference sequence). The CDR3 covers 13 residues. V lost 2 bases to trimming and J lost 5 bases, with 6 bases between them. This CDR3 is CASSLSTTGELFF. CDR3 DNA sequence: TGTGCCAGCAGCTTAAGTACGACCGGGGAGCTGTTTTTT. The full variable domain, rest sourced from reference TRBV7-9 and TRBJ2-2, is DTGVSQNPRHKITKRGQNVTFRCDPISEHNRLYWYRQTLGQGPEFLTYFQNEAQLEKSRLLSDRFSAERPKGSFSTLEIQRTEQGDSAMYLCASSLSTTGELFFGEGSRLTVL.

This clonotype was seen a few times. This sequence joins TRBV6-2 or TRBV6-3 and TRBJ2-7; a weak D match, TRBD1 (6 bases). In germline, CDR1 is MNHEY, CDR2 SVGEGT. CDR3 length: 14 amino acids. The V and J ends lost 0 bases and 2 bases respectively, with 8 bases between them. The CDR3 sequence is CASSYSGTTYEQYF. CDR3 DNA sequence: TGTGCCAGCAGTTACTCCGGGACAACCTACGAGCAGTACTTC.

The chain joins TRBV6-5 to TRBJ2-7, with 7 nucleotides matching TRBD2. Trimming took 3 bases from V and 3 from J; bases not matched to a gene: 5. Germline V CDR1 and CDR2: MNHEY, SVGAGI. The CDR3 runs 14 residues. The CDR3 nucleotides read TGTGCCAGCAGTTATGGGAGGGGTGGCTACGAGCAGTACTTC. This encodes CASSYGRGGYEQYF.

The V gene is TRBV6-5, the J gene TRBJ2-7; 8 positions match TRBD1. There are 15 residues in the CDR3. Germline V CDR1 and CDR2: MNHEY, SVGAGI. Trimming removed 6 bases from V and 1 base from J; junction bases left unmatched: 8. The CDR3 loop reads CASRRAGGISYEQYF. In nucleotides, the CDR3 is TGTGCCAGCAGAAGAGCAGGGGGCATATCCTACGAGCAGTACTTC.

This clonotype was counted at least ten times. This chain joins TRBV20-1 and TRBJ2-1; 9 bases fit TRBD1. Germline V gene sequence: CDR1 DFQATT, CDR2 SNEGSKA (reference sequence). The trim removed 4 bases at V and 3 bases at J, leaving 4 bases unmatched. The length of the CDR3 is 14 residues. The CDR3 nucleotides are TGCAGTGCTACGGGACAGGGAAGCTACAATGAGCAGTTCTTC. Protein sequence: CSATGQGSYNEQFF.

The sample holds many counts of this clonotype. This chain connects TRBV7-2 to TRBJ2-7; the D is unclear. Germline loops: CDR1 SGHTA, CDR2 FQGNSA. V was clipped by 5 bases and J by 3 bases, with 11 bases between them. The CDR3 has 13 amino acids. CDR3 nucleotides: TGTGCCAGCAGCCCTACTGACTTCTACGAGCAGTACTTC. Translation gives CASSPTDFYEQYF. Full variable domain (outside the CDR3, taken from reference TRBV7-2 and TRBJ2-7): GAGVSQSPSNKVTEKGKDVELRCDPISGHTALYWYRQSLGQGLEFLIYFQGNSAPDKSGLPSDRFSAERTGGSVSTLTIQRTQQEDSAVYLCASSPTDFYEQYFGPGTRLTVT.

The chain joins TRBV6-1 to TRBJ2-7; no reliable D call. Germline CDR1 reads MNHNS; CDR2 reads SASEGT. Trimming removed 2 bases at V and 8 bases at J, with 7 bases between. CDR3 length equals 11 residues. The CDR3 protein is CASSEKRQQYF. CDR3 DNA sequence: TGTGCCAGCAGTGAAAAAAGGCAGCAGTACTTC.

V and J are TRBV2 and TRBJ2-5; no definite D call. Trimming shortened V by 4 bases and J by 0 bases, and 6 bases separated the two germline ends. Germline V lookup: CDR1 SNHLY, CDR2 FYNNEI. The CDR3 length is 13 residues. The CDR3 spells CASSGQYQETQYF. The DNA of the CDR3 is TGTGCCAGCAGTGGCCAGTACCAAGAGACCCAGTACTTC.

This clonotype was observed at least ten times. The rearrangement joins TRBV6-4 to TRBJ2-1, with TRBD2 identical over 8 bases. Germline loops: CDR1 MRHNA, CDR2 SNTAGT. J was trimmed by 0 bases and V by 1 base; bases with no gene match: 2. CDR3 length equals 16 residues. CDR3 nucleotides: TGTGCCAGCAGTGACTTGAGCGGGAGCTCCTACAATGAGCAGTTCTTC. Translating it yields CASSDLSGSSYNEQFF.

The V and J genes are TRBV29-1 and TRBJ2-1; D not resolved. Looked up from germline, CDR1 is SQVTM and CDR2 is ANQGSEA. Trimming shortened V by 4 bases and J by 8 bases, and 9 bases separated the two germline ends. This CDR3 is 11 amino acids long. The CDR3 loop reads CSVAGFDEQFF. The CDR3 nucleotides read TGCAGCGTTGCTGGGTTCGATGAGCAGTTCTTC.

This clonotype has more than one count but fewer than ten. V and J are TRBV28 and TRBJ2-1, with TRBD2 identical over 8 bases. The CDR3 runs 17 residues. J gave up 1 base and V 4 bases, and 9 bases lay outside the gene matches. CDR1 and CDR2 from the germline V gene are MDHEN and SYDVKM. The DNA for the CDR3 is TGTGCCAGCAGTTCACCCGGCGGGGGGCCTTCCTACAATGAGCAGTTCTTC. Translated: CASSSPGGGPSYNEQFF.

This clonotype has ten or more counts. DNA of the CDR3: TGCAGTGCTACCACAGACAGGCAGTATGGCTACACCTTC. It yields the protein CSATTDRQYGYTF. The chain combines TRBV20-1 with TRBJ1-2; D possibly corresponds to TRBD1 (6 bases). V dropped 4 bases and J dropped 5 bases, with 14 bases sitting between them. The length of the CDR3 is 13 residues. CDR1 DFQATT and CDR2 SNEGSKA come from the germline V gene (reference sequence).

This CDR3 reads CASSLVSSGGANIRDTQYF. For the CDR3, the DNA is TGTGCCAGCAGCTTAGTTAGTAGCGGGGGGGCCAACATCAGAGATACGCAGTATTTT. The gene calls are TRBV7-8 and TRBJ2-3; TRBD2 aligns across 11 bases. This CDR3 is 19 amino acids long. Germline-derived CDR1 and CDR2 are SGHVS and FQNEAQ. The ends lost 1 base at V and 5 bases at J; junction bases unmatched: 14.

This clonotype was recorded at least ten times. The chain employs TRBV6-5 and TRBJ1-1, with TRBD1 matching 8 bases. The germline V gene encodes CDR1 MNHEY and CDR2 SVGAGI. V lost 8 bases and J lost 0; bases outside the gene matches: 5. The CDR3 has 14 residues. CDR3 loop: CASSGTGMNTEAFF. The CDR3 region has the DNA TGTGCCAGCTCCGGGACAGGCATGAACACTGAAGCTTTCTTT.

This clonotype appeared many times. This chain links TRBV20-1 with TRBJ1-1, with D perhaps matching TRBD1 (5 bases). Trimming took 1 base from V and 3 from J, leaving 18 bases between them. CDR3 length: 16 residues. Germline V gene lookup returns CDR1 DFQATT and CDR2 SNEGSKA (reference sequence). CDR3: CSARGPDQRGYTEAFF. The CDR3 DNA is TGCAGTGCTAGAGGTCCAGATCAAAGGGGATACACTGAAGCTTTCTTT.